This T cell receptor (beta chain) was sequenced for a study of shared clonotypes between healthy human individuals. Study-level background: The composition of the donors was a couple of women and a few men aged 18 to 49. General study results and limits: Memory subsets generally showed lower estimated richness than naive subsets.

A CD45RA-negative memory subset and a CD45RA+ naive subset were separated from the CD4+ cells. Some clones are missing from TCRdb's copy, which holds only in-frame ones; the method was immunoSEQ multiplex PCR. The sample holds roughly 2.4 million clones, approximately 94% seen once. The CDR3 has 13 amino acids. V was shortened by 7 bases and J by 2 bases, with 13 bases between the two germline ends. Germline CDR1 and CDR2: SQVTM and ANQGSEA. Regarding this clone: Its antigen remains unidentified.

The source of this sequence is a young man in good health. V gene TRBV29-1 combines with J gene TRBJ2-3; tentatively, D is TRBD1 (6 bases). Sequencing was carried out using naive CD4+ T cells sorted from blood. Stated subset: CD45RA+ positively selected. As DNA, the CDR3 is TGCAGCGCTTGGACAGTCAACACAGATACGCAGTATTTT. Translating it yields CSAWTVNTDTQYF.